The clone carrying this T cell receptor beta chain appeared a few times. What it binds is unknown. This specimen comes from a study of CD8+CD57+ T cells in acquired aplastic anemia. Study results and limitations: Controls and patients did not differ significantly in CD8+ Simpson's diversity. Patients and controls shared twenty-nine CD8+ CDR3 sequences, which appeared highly expressed in patients and within their immunodominant clones.

The template for TCR beta VDJ and CDR3 sequence profiling was genomic DNA. A single record per CDR3 protein comes from TCRdb applying MiXCR to the reads. The sample contains more than 150,000 distinct CDR3 sequences, over 60% of which appear only once. Trimming took off 1 base at V and 9 bases at J, with 19 bases between the two ends. Germline V gives CDR1 SQVTM, CDR2 ANQGSEA. This CDR3 spans 15 amino acids. The specimen sequenced was sorted CD4+, CD8+, or CD8+CD57+ T cells (not recorded which) from PBMCs. The gene calls are TRBV29-1 and TRBJ2-1, with D maybe TRBD1 (5 bases). This sequence originates from a human donor with severe aplastic anemia or a healthy control (not recorded which). Here the CDR3 reads CSVEGEQVRTGEQFF. DNA for the CDR3: TGCAGCGTTGAAGGGGAACAGGTGAGGACGGGTGAGCAGTTCTTC.